This paragraph reports one T cell receptor (beta chain). Here immunoSEQ multiplex PCR was the method, and the copy in TCRdb shows in-frame clones only, minus some. Found here are about 200,000 clones, just over 90% of them singletons; the top ten hold 3% to 3.5%. These data belong to a study of T cell responses to AZD1222 COVID-19 vaccine. The CDR3 spans 12 residues. The rearrangement links TRBV21-1 to TRBJ2-7; the table's D call of TRBD1 was not tested on the DNA. TRBV21-1 is a pseudogene segment. The TCR was taken from an adult who received the AZD1222 COVID-19 vaccine. This specimen was peripheral blood, taken 28 days after the second AZD1222 dose. The CDR3 sequence: CASSNHCYEQYF. The CDR3 DNA reads as TGTGCCAGCAGCAACCATTGCTACGAGCAGTACTTC.